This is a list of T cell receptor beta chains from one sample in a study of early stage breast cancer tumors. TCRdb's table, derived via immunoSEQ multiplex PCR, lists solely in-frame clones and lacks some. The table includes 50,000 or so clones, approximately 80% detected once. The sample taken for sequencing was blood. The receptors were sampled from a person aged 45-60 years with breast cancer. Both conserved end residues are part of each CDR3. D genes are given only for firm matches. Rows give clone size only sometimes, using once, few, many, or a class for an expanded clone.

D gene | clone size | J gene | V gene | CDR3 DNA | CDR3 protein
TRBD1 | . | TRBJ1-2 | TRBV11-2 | TGTGCCAGCAGCTCAGACAGGGGGAGCGGCTATGGCTACACCTTC | CASSSDRGSGYGYTF
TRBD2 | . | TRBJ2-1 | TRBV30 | TGTGCCTGGAGCCGGACTAGCGGGGAGCAGTTCTTC | CAWSRTSGEQFF
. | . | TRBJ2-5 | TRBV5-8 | TGTGCCAGCAGCTTGGCGGTAGGGTCCAGAGAACAAGAGACCCAGTACTTC | CASSLAVGSREQETQYF
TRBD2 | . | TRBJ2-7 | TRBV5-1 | TGCGCCAGCAGCCAAAGCGGGATACCTGCCTACGAGCAGTACTTC | CASSQSGIPAYEQYF
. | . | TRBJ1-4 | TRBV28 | TGTGCCACCATTCCGGGCGGGTGGGGTGAAAAACTGTTTTTT | CATIPGGWGEKLFF
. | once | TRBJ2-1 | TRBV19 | TGTGCCAGTAGTTCTCGGAACCTGAACAATGAGCAGTTCTTC | CASSSRNLNNEQFF
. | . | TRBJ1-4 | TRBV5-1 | TGCGCCAGCAGCTATCAGGGGAAGGGAACTAATGAAAAACTGTTTTTT | CASSYQGKGTNEKLFF
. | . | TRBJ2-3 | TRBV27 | TGTGCCAGCAGTTCCTTTGCGGGGCTCGGTACAGATACGCAGTATTTT | CASSSFAGLGTDTQYF
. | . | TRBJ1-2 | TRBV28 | TGTGCCAGCATCCCCTCGGGACGGCACTATGGCTACACCTTC | CASIPSGRHYGYTF
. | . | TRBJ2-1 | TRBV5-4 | TGTGCCAGCAGCCCCCGGGCTCAGGAGGCAAAGAGCTCCTACAATGAGCAGTTCTTC | CASSPRAQEAKSSYNEQFF
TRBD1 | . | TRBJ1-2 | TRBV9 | TGTGCCAGCAGCGCCGGGACAGGGGATGGCTACACCTTC | CASSAGTGDGYTF
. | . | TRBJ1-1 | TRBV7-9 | TGTGCCAGCAGCTTAGGTCAGGGTACGGACACTGAAGCTTTCTTT | CASSLGQGTDTEAFF
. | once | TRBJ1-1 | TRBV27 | TGTGCCAGCAGTTTACTGCGGGAGGCTGAAGCTTTCTTT | CASSLLREAEAFF
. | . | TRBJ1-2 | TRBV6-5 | TGTGCCAGCAGGGTGGGAAGGGGGGATGGCTACACCTTC | CASRVGRGDGYTF